Below, 24 T cell receptor beta chains from the same sample are listed, as sequenced in a study of T cells in Graves' hyperthyroidism and ophthalmopathy. RNA transcripts provided the source from which TCR beta CDR3 regions were amplified. First-round RT-PCR of the TCR CDR3 relied on the HTBI primer set. From the multiplex PCR reads, TCRdb called clonotypes with MiXCR, one entry per CDR3 protein. The sample includes more than 500,000 distinct CDR3 sequences, just over 45% of them seen just once. The sample consisted of peripheral blood or thyroid tissue (not recorded which). The receptor source for this set is an adult woman with Graves' disease, either hyperthyroidism or ophthalmopathy (not recorded which).

This clonotype was recorded at least ten times. The CDR3 DNA follows: TGCAGTGCTAGAGATCTTTCTCGAACTAGCGGGAGTCACGAGCAGTACTTC. Amino acids: CSARDLSRTSGSHEQYF. The chain combines TRBV20-1 with TRBJ2-7; the match to TRBD2 covers 11 bases. The germline gives CDR1 DFQATT, CDR2 SNEGSKA (reference sequence). The CDR3 is 17 amino acids. J was trimmed by 5 bases and V by 0 bases; bases with no gene match: 12.

The chain employs TRBV2 and TRBJ1-2, with D possibly TRBD1 on 5 matching bases. This CDR3 is 15 amino acids long. The V end lost 5 bases, the J end lost 5 bases, and 18 bases lay between the germline ends. CDR1 and CDR2 from the germline V gene are SNHLY and FYNNEI. The CDR3 loop reads CASSLGEIEQYGYTF. The CDR3 region has the DNA TGTGCCAGCAGTCTGGGGGAGATCGAGCAGTATGGCTACACCTTC.

This clonotype has ten or more counts. This chain connects TRBV7-9 to TRBJ2-7; 7 nucleotides line up with TRBD1. The trim removed 3 bases at V and 0 bases at J, leaving 5 bases unmatched. The CDR3 is 15 residues long. Germline V gene lookup returns CDR1 SEHNR and CDR2 FQNEAQ (reference sequence). Here the CDR3 DNA reads TGTGCCAGCAGCTTGGGTTCAGGGGGCTCCTACGAGCAGTACTTC. Protein product: CASSLGSGGSYEQYF.

This clonotype has ten or more counts. The genes are TRBV2 and TRBJ2-7, with TRBD1 as a possible D gene (6 bases). Germline-derived CDR1 and CDR2 are SNHLY and FYNNEI. CDR3 size: 15 residues. V was pared by 3 bases and J by 3 bases, with 15 bases between. CDR3 nucleotides: TGTGCCAGCAGTGAGGGGCAGGGGAGCTACTACGAGCAGTACTTC. Translated, it gives CASSEGQGSYYEQYF.

Concerning this clonotype itself: Lacking the conserved final phenylalanine or tryptophan, this CDR3 likely reflects a read error. The DNA is omitted, as the CDR3 cannot be located on it reliably, and the CDR3 follows TCRdb's listing. This chain joins TRBV7-9 and TRBJ2-7. The CDR3 length equals 10 residues, ends included. The germline V gene encodes CDR1 SEHNR and CDR2 FQNEAQ (reference sequence). CDR3 loop: CASSLGPGVK.

The chain joins TRBV29-1 to TRBJ2-7; D remains unclear. The CDR3 consists of 14 residues. Germline CDR1 and CDR2: SQVTM and ANQGSEA. With 4 bases removed from V and 3 bases from J, the gap between germline ends came to 16 bases. CDR3 residues: CSVVYPPADYEQYF. The CDR3 DNA reads as TGCAGCGTTGTCTATCCTCCGGCCGACTACGAGCAGTACTTC.

This rearrangement joins TRBV20-1 to TRBJ2-7; D perhaps matches TRBD1 (6 bases). From germline, CDR1 is DFQATT and CDR2 SNEGSKA (reference sequence). Trimming stripped 2 bases from V and 2 bases from J, with 10 bases between. The CDR3 consists of 13 residues. The CDR3 loop is CSARQGMTYEQYF. In nucleotides, the CDR3 is TGCAGTGCTAGACAGGGGATGACCTACGAGCAGTACTTC.

The V call is TRBV20-1, the J call TRBJ1-1; TRBD1 matches 7 bases. CDR3 length equals 13 residues. Trimming cost V 6 bases and J 2 bases; bases outside gene matches: 6. Germline assignment: CDR1 DFQATT and CDR2 SNEGSKA (reference sequence). In DNA, the CDR3 is TGCAGTGCCCAAGGACAGGTCAACACTGAAGCTTTCTTT. It codes for CSAQGQVNTEAFF.

This clonotype showed up just a few times. This chain joins TRBV4-1 and TRBJ2-2; 8 bases line up with TRBD1. Per the germline V gene, CDR1 is MGHRA and CDR2 is YSYEKL. The CDR3 length is 16 residues. Trimming removed 5 bases from V and 6 bases from J; junction bases left unmatched: 11. The CDR3 here is CASSAPGQDGSGELFF. The DNA of the CDR3 is TGCGCCAGCAGCGCTCCGGGACAGGACGGATCCGGGGAGCTGTTTTTT.

The gene calls are TRBV7-7 and TRBJ2-5; 7 bases are shared with TRBD2. Losses at the gene ends were 5 bases for V and 7 bases for J; bases not matched to a gene: 7. This CDR3 is 13 amino acids long. The germline gives CDR1 SSHAT, CDR2 FNYEAQ (reference sequence). In DNA form, the CDR3 reads TGTGCCAGCAGCCCCGCAAGGGAGGGGACCCAGTACTTC. This encodes CASSPAREGTQYF.

The genes are TRBV29-1 and TRBJ2-1; D gene unclear. This CDR3 comprises 13 residues. V was shortened by 4 bases and J by 0 bases, with 7 bases between the two germline ends. Germline values: CDR1 SQVTM, CDR2 ANQGSEA. The CDR3 DNA follows: TGCAGCGTTGTAGAGGCCTCCTACAATGAGCAGTTCTTC. It is translated as CSVVEASYNEQFF.

This clonotype was seen at least ten times. Here the CDR3 reads CASTEAANTGELFF. Written as DNA, the CDR3 is TGCGCCAGCACTGAGGCAGCGAACACCGGGGAGCTGTTTTTT. The chain carries TRBV5-1 and TRBJ2-2; D unclear. Between the trimmed V and J ends, which lost 6 bases and 0 bases, there was a span of 9 bases. Germline V gene sequence: CDR1 SGHRS, CDR2 YFSETQ. The CDR3 loop spans 14 amino acids.

The sample holds many counts of this clonotype. The chain uses TRBV6-4 and TRBJ1-6; 8 bases line up with TRBD1. This CDR3 spans 14 amino acids. Germline V gene lookup returns CDR1 MRHNA and CDR2 SNTAGT. The junction had 0 bases not matched to a gene; V was cut back by 0 bases and J by 8 bases. CDR3 sequence (DNA): TGTGCCAGCAGTGACTCGGACAGGGATTCACCCCTCCACTTT. Translated: CASSDSDRDSPLHF.

A word on this clonotype: The junction and the germline gene differ at one end; a read error may be behind it. V is TRBV11-1 and J is TRBJ2-5; no clear D gene. The CDR3 contains 14 residues. Germline V gene data show CDR1 as SGHAT and CDR2 as FQDESV (reference sequence). The CDR3 sequence: CAISSGLTQETQYF. In DNA, the CDR3 is TGTGCCATCAGCTCCGGGCTAACCCAAGAGACCCAGTACTTC. Full variable domain (rest looked up from reference TRBV11-1 and TRBJ2-5): EAEVAQSPRYKITEKSQAVAFWCDPISGHATLYWYRQILGQGPELLVQFQDESVVDDSQLPKDRFSAERLKGVDSTLKIQPAELGDSAMYLCAISSGLTQETQYFGPGTRLLVL.

This clonotype was observed a single time. The chain links TRBV7-9 to TRBJ1-2, with D uncertain. In germline, CDR1 is SEHNR, CDR2 FQNEAQ (reference sequence). V dropped 0 bases and J dropped 10 bases, with 12 bases sitting between them. This CDR3 contains 13 residues. CDR3 in DNA: TGTGCCAGCAGCTTAGCTAGCGGGAGGGCCTACACCTTC. The encoded protein is CASSLASGRAYTF.

The table lists this clonotype with a count of one. This chain joins TRBV4-2 and TRBJ1-1, with TRBD1 as a possible D gene (5 bases). The germline CDR1 and CDR2 sequences are LGHNA and YNFKEQ. CDR3 size: 14 residues. The V and J ends lost 4 bases and 2 bases respectively, with 11 bases between them. The CDR3 protein is CASSPPGHNTEAFF. Written as DNA, the CDR3 is TGTGCCAGCAGCCCCCCAGGGCACAACACTGAAGCTTTCTTT.

This clonotype has a count of ten or more. The chain combines TRBV19 with TRBJ2-2; TRBD2 might be the D (6 bases). This CDR3 comprises 13 residues. The germline CDR1 and CDR2 sequences are LNHDA and SQIVND (reference sequence). Trimming removed 5 bases at V and 9 bases at J, with 13 bases between. The DNA of the CDR3 is TGTGCCAGTAGTGGAGGGGCCGCACGGGAGCTGTTTTTT. This sequence encodes CASSGGAARELFF.

The rearrangement uses TRBV12-3 or TRBV12-4 and TRBJ1-2; no clear D. V was clipped by 6 bases and J by 2 bases, with 10 bases between them. The CDR3 totals 13 residues. The CDR3 here is CASRVSGNYGYTF. The CDR3 region has the DNA TGTGCCAGCAGGGTATCCGGGAACTATGGCTACACCTTC.

This clonotype occurred a few times. This may be a read error, as it is one base from a much larger clone. The V and J genes are TRBV20-1 and TRBJ2-2, with D unresolved. There are 13 residues in the CDR3. The germline V gene has CDR1 DFQATT and CDR2 SNEGSKA (reference sequence). The CDR3 region has the DNA TGCGGTGCTACGGGCATCCCTACCGGGGAGCTGTTTTTT. Its protein is CGATGIPTGELFF.

The chain uses TRBV20-1 and TRBJ1-5; 7 bases line up with TRBD1. The germline V gene encodes CDR1 DFQATT and CDR2 SNEGSKA (reference sequence). V gave up 6 bases and J gave up 0 bases; unmatched junction bases: 8. The CDR3 runs to 15 residues. The CDR3 DNA reads as TGCAGTGCCATCAGGGACAGCACTAGCAATCAGCCCCAGCATTTT. Residues: CSAIRDSTSNQPQHF.

In the case of this clonotype: A junction end diverges from the germline sequence, so it may reflect a read error. The rearrangement links TRBV6-1 to TRBJ2-1, with D hard to call. The CDR3 runs to 15 residues. CDR1 and CDR2 (germline): MNHNS, SASEGT. The CDR3 DNA reads TGTGCCAGCAGTCCGACCGTGACTCTGTCCAATGAGCGGTTCTTC. This sequence encodes CASSPTVTLSNERFF.

The rearrangement uses TRBV10-3 and TRBJ2-7; tentative D call: TRBD2 (6 bases). Germline CDR1 and CDR2: ENHRY and SYGVKD. The germline V and J ends were trimmed by 2 bases and 3 bases, with 11 bases remaining between them. The CDR3 has 14 amino acids. This chain's CDR3 is CAISEMGGDYEQYF. In nucleotides, the CDR3 is TGTGCCATCAGTGAGATGGGAGGCGACTACGAGCAGTACTTC.

Ten or more counts support this clonotype. The chain is built from TRBV20-1 and TRBJ1-4; D not resolved. This CDR3 is 14 amino acids long. Germline V gene sequence: CDR1 DFQATT, CDR2 SNEGSKA (reference sequence). V lost 6 bases to trimming and J lost 4 bases, with 15 bases between them. The CDR3 DNA follows: TGCAGTGCCGCCGCGGCGGAGCATAATGAAAAACTGTTTTTT. Its translation: CSAAAAEHNEKLFF.

This clonotype was detected ten times or more. V usage is TRBV19 and J usage is TRBJ2-5; the match to TRBD1 covers 7 bases. The germline CDR1 and CDR2 sequences are LNHDA and SQIVND (reference sequence). The CDR3 spans 16 residues. V was clipped by 2 bases and J by 2 bases; unmatched bases: 8. This CDR3 reads CASSIHSGTEQETQYF. In DNA, the CDR3 is TGTGCCAGTAGTATACATTCCGGGACAGAACAAGAGACCCAGTACTTC.